Listed here is a single T cell receptor (beta chain). Its target is unknown. The source of the sample is a study of beta chain features in type 1 diabetes. Study-level information: Cell yields, gender and age were comparable in patients and healthy donors. Taken together, all samples contributed 95 million to 110 million examined sorted cells.

Of the isolated RNA, all was reverse transcribed, and so the sequenced material was expressed TCRB transcripts. Sequencing of naive, central memory and regulatory T cell samples gave an average of about 3.7 million reads. Produced via immunoSEQ multiplex PCR; TCRdb's table is partial and in-frame only. The profile shows approximately 280,000 clones, over 12% of them singletons. After removal of 4 bases from V and 8 bases from J, the junction contained 19 bases not matched to a gene. This CDR3 has 17 amino acids. Germline V CDR1 and CDR2: GTSNPN, SVGIG (reference sequence). Findings and caveats of the study: Type 1 diabetes patients had fewer VDJ junction insertions and more deletions. In every one of the four CD4+ subsets, TCRB CDR3s were moderately but significantly shorter in Type 1 diabetes patients.

V gene TRBV30 combines with J gene TRBJ1-4; 7 bases align to TRBD1. The material sequenced was naive CD4+ T cells from blood. The receptor was isolated from a man aged 18-30 years with type 1 diabetes. This CDR3 is CAWNEIFTGALGEKLFF. The CDR3 DNA follows: TGTGCCTGGAACGAAATCTTCACAGGGGCCCTGGGGGAAAAACTGTTTTTT.